This T cell receptor beta chain was profiled in a study of T cell responses to AZD1222 COVID-19 vaccine. Study details: Second-dose schedules of about 4 or about 12 weeks were combined. General observations from the study: Clonal diversity may have been underestimated in mostly white British donors. Spike-spanning, vaccine-associated CD4 TCRs were dominant at 160-218 and 743-854.

Sequenced by immunoSEQ multiplex PCR; TCRdb stores in-frame clones only, minus some. The sample lists more than 70,000 clones; over 85% were seen once. This clone was seen just once. Antigen specificity is unknown. The clonotype originates from an adult in good health. Specimen: peripheral blood, collected on day 0 of AZD1222 vaccination.

The DNA of the CDR3 is TGTGCCAGTAGAAGGTCGGGGGGGGAGGAGCAGTACTTC. Its protein is CASRRSGGEEQYF. The rearrangement joins TRBV19 to TRBJ2-7; 8 bases match TRBD2. With V trimmed by 6 bases and J by 7 bases, 8 bases remained unmatched. Germline values: CDR1 LNHDA, CDR2 SQIVND (reference sequence). This CDR3 contains 13 residues. The variable domain in full, with the rest retrieved from reference TRBV19 and TRBJ2-7, is DGGITQSPKYLFRKEGQNVTLSCEQNLNHDAMYWYRQDPGQGLRLIYYSQIVNDFQKGDIAEGYSVSREKKESFPLTVTSAQKNPTAFYLCASRRSGGEEQYFGPGTRLTVT.